These 17 T cell receptor beta chains came from one sample sequenced in a study of cytomegalovirus exposure and HLA in healthy donors. Sequenced by immunoSEQ multiplex PCR; TCRdb stores in-frame clones only, minus some. The repertoire holds about 130,000 clones, 90% to 97% seen once, with 1.7% in the top ten. Sequencing was done on a sample of PBMCs. These receptors all stem from a man between 18 and 35 years old in good health and CMV-seronegative.

This clone occurred a few times. This chain joins TRBV2 and TRBJ2-1; 10 nucleotides align to TRBD2. Trimming at V came to 6 bases and at J to 4 bases, leaving 6 bases not matched to a gene. This CDR3 has 15 amino acids. Germline V CDR1 and CDR2: SNHLY, FYNNEI. This CDR3 reads CASRVAGGPYNEQFF. The CDR3 region has the DNA TGTGCCAGCAGGGTAGCGGGAGGACCGTACAATGAGCAGTTCTTC.

A single count supports this clone. This chain joins TRBV19 and TRBJ1-2; TRBD1 matches at 7 bases. The V gene's germline CDR1 is LNHDA and CDR2 SQIVND (reference sequence). With 8 bases clipped from V and 5 bases from J, the junction kept 8 bases outside the gene matches. The CDR3 runs 13 residues. The CDR3 is CASSAGTAYGYTF. In DNA form, the CDR3 reads TGTGCCAGTTCGGCCGGGACAGCGTATGGCTACACCTTC. Full variable domain (outside the CDR3, taken from reference TRBV19 and TRBJ1-2): DGGITQSPKYLFRKEGQNVTLSCEQNLNHDAMYWYRQDPGQGLRLIYYSQIVNDFQKGDIAEGYSVSREKKESFPLTVTSAQKNPTAFYLCASSAGTAYGYTFGSGTRLTVV.

CDR3: CASSWGTSGREANTGELFF. The CDR3 nucleotides are TGTGCCAGCAGCTGGGGGACTAGCGGGAGAGAAGCGAACACCGGGGAGCTGTTTTTT. V gene TRBV7-9 combines with J gene TRBJ2-2; 14 bases line up with TRBD2. The germline gives CDR1 SEHNR, CDR2 FQNEAQ (reference sequence). With V trimmed by 4 bases and J by 0 bases, 7 bases remained unmatched. The CDR3 has 19 amino acids.

This clone showed up just once. The CDR3: CASSQDRGFYPSGLYF. In DNA, the CDR3 is TGCGCCAGCAGCCAAGACCGGGGGTTTTACCCGTCGGGGCTGTACTTC. The chain combines TRBV4-3 with TRBJ2-7; tentatively, D is TRBD2 (6 bases). Deletions cut 0 bases from V and 12 bases from J, with 24 bases between. Per germline, CDR1 LGHNA and CDR2 YSLEER. This CDR3 region has 16 residues.

The rearrangement joins TRBV27 to TRBJ1-1; perhaps TRBD1 as D (5 bases). CDR1 and CDR2 from the germline V gene are MNHEY and SMNVEV (reference sequence). Trimming took 0 bases from V and 0 from J, leaving 8 bases between them. The CDR3 spans 15 residues. The chain's CDR3 is CASSLSQGMNTEAFF. The DNA of the CDR3 is TGTGCCAGCAGTTTATCGCAGGGTATGAACACTGAAGCTTTCTTT.

The chain uses TRBV9 and TRBJ1-4; 7 nucleotides line up with TRBD1. Germline V lookup: CDR1 SGDLS, CDR2 YYNGEE. The CDR3 length is 14 residues. J was trimmed by 7 bases and V by 0 bases; bases with no gene match: 3. CDR3 loop: CASSVGGGGEKLFF. The DNA for the CDR3 is TGTGCCAGCAGCGTAGGAGGGGGCGGTGAAAAACTGTTTTTT.

The J gene is TRBJ2-2, the V gene TRBV11-3; TRBD2 matches 8 bases. J lost 0 bases, V lost 4 bases, and 4 bases had no gene match. Germline assignment: CDR1 SGHNT and CDR2 YENEEA. The CDR3 has 16 residues. This CDR3 reads CASSSLGLANTGELFF. In nucleotides, the CDR3 is TGTGCCAGCAGCTCCCTGGGACTAGCGAACACCGGGGAGCTGTTTTTT.

The rearrangement links TRBV7-9 to TRBJ1-1, with 7 bases that match TRBD1. From germline, CDR1 is SEHNR and CDR2 FQNEAQ (reference sequence). V dropped 6 bases and J dropped 0; count of bases not matched to a gene: 7. The CDR3 extends over 15 amino acids. The CDR3 spells CASRPLGQMNTEAFF. The CDR3 DNA sequence: TGTGCCAGCAGGCCCCTGGGACAGATGAACACTGAAGCTTTCTTT.

This clone was seen a single time. V gene TRBV6-5 combines with J gene TRBJ2-1, with 10 bases identical to TRBD2. J lost 4 bases, V lost 2 bases, and 5 bases had no gene match. The CDR3 runs 16 residues. The V gene's germline CDR1 is MNHEY and CDR2 SVGAGI. The CDR3 protein is CASSYRTSGDYNEQFF. In DNA form, the CDR3 reads TGTGCCAGCAGTTACCGAACTAGCGGGGATTACAATGAGCAGTTCTTC.

The gene calls are TRBV18 and TRBJ1-2; D might be TRBD1 (6 bases). V was shortened by 3 bases and J by 5 bases, with 28 bases between the two germline ends. There are 19 residues in the CDR3. The germline CDR1 and CDR2 sequences are KGHSH and LQKENI. The DNA for the CDR3 is TGTGCCAGCTCACCCTACTCCGTCCATAACAGGGTGGAGAGGTATGGCTACACCTTC. This gives the protein CASSPYSVHNRVERYGYTF.

The chain employs TRBV4-1 and TRBJ1-5, with 7 bases aligning to TRBD1. This CDR3 spans 14 amino acids. Trimming at V came to 4 bases and at J to 4 bases, leaving 4 bases not matched to a gene. Per germline, CDR1 MGHRA and CDR2 YSYEKL. In DNA form, the CDR3 reads TGCGCCAGCAGCCGGTCAGGGGGGAATCAGCCCCAGCATTTT. Its protein is CASSRSGGNQPQHF.

The chain uses TRBV7-6 and TRBJ1-1, with no clear D. V was pared by 4 bases and J by 1 base, with 4 bases between. The CDR3 consists of 12 residues. Germline V lookup: CDR1 SGHVS, CDR2 FNYEAQ. The CDR3 is CASSSRNTEAFF. The DNA for the CDR3 is TGTGCCAGCAGCTCTCGGAACACTGAAGCTTTCTTT.

This chain joins TRBV19 and TRBJ2-7; tentatively, D is TRBD2 (5 bases). Trimming cost V 4 bases and J 2 bases, with 9 bases left between them. Germline V gives CDR1 LNHDA, CDR2 SQIVND (reference sequence). The CDR3 totals 13 residues. CDR3 bases: TGTGCCAGTAGTACCCACGGGACCTACGAGCAGTACTTC. Translation: CASSTHGTYEQYF. Filled out from reference TRBV19 and TRBJ2-7, the complete variable domain reads DGGITQSPKYLFRKEGQNVTLSCEQNLNHDAMYWYRQDPGQGLRLIYYSQIVNDFQKGDIAEGYSVSREKKESFPLTVTSAQKNPTAFYLCASSTHGTYEQYFGPGTRLTVT.

The chain has TRBV18 and TRBJ2-2, with D maybe TRBD2 (6 bases). CDR1 is KGHSH and CDR2 is LQKENI in the germline V gene. V shed 3 bases and J shed 1 base, with 9 bases lying between them. This CDR3 has 15 residues. The CDR3 protein is CASSPQGGNTGELFF. DNA for the CDR3: TGTGCCAGCTCACCCCAGGGAGGGAACACCGGGGAGCTGTTTTTT.

The chain uses TRBV6-5 and TRBJ2-1; 8 bases align to TRBD2. Germline loops: CDR1 MNHEY, CDR2 SVGAGI. The CDR3 covers 15 residues. V shed 0 bases and J 6 bases; nucleotides not matched to a gene: 4. The CDR3, as DNA: TGTGCCAGCAGTTACTCTAGGACTAGCCCCAATGAGCAGTTCTTC. Its translation: CASSYSRTSPNEQFF.

This clone occurred once. This chain connects TRBV5-6 to TRBJ2-5; tentative D call: TRBD2 (5 bases). CDR3 length: 15 residues. Germline CDR1 and CDR2: SGHDT and YYEEEE. Trimming left V 4 bases short and J 1 base short, with 14 bases between. The CDR3 protein is CASSAAARGQETQYF. The CDR3 DNA is TGTGCCAGCAGCGCGGCCGCCCGGGGCCAAGAGACCCAGTACTTC.

The chain couples TRBV2 to TRBJ1-1, with 8 bases identical to TRBD1. Germline trimming cut 4 bases from V and 4 bases from J; bases unmatched to any gene: 11. Germline values: CDR1 SNHLY, CDR2 FYNNEI. The CDR3 spans 16 residues. The CDR3 DNA reads as TGTGCCAGCAGTGCCCAGGGGGCGGATTTCAGCACTGAAGCTTTCTTT. Protein sequence: CASSAQGADFSTEAFF.